These 18 T cell receptor beta chains share one sample of origin, sequenced in a study of blood T cell repertoires in COVID-19. The data were produced by immunoSEQ multiplex PCR, yet TCRdb's version contains in-frame clones alone and is incomplete. This sample has under 200,000 clones, with about 86% found just once. The sample comprised peripheral blood. These receptors all stem from a man aged 50 to 59 with active or convalescent COVID-19.

The gene calls are TRBV4-3 and TRBJ1-6; unclear D gene. This CDR3 has 12 residues. Trimming removed 0 bases at V and 9 bases at J, with 3 bases between. Germline V gene lookup returns CDR1 LGHNA and CDR2 YSLEER. CDR3 nucleotides: TGCGCCAGCAGCCAAGAGAGTTCACCCCTCCACTTT. Encoded protein: CASSQESSPLHF.

The rearrangement uses TRBV18 and TRBJ2-7; perhaps TRBD1 as D (5 bases). Trimming took 3 bases from V and 3 from J, leaving 15 bases between them. Germline values: CDR1 KGHSH, CDR2 LQKENI. The CDR3 has 15 amino acids. In nucleotides, the CDR3 is TGTGCCAGCTCACCCTTCGGTGATAGGGGCTACGAGCAGTACTTC. Its translation: CASSPFGDRGYEQYF.

The J gene is TRBJ2-5, the V gene TRBV3-1 (or the pseudogene TRBV3-2); perhaps TRBD1 as D (5 bases). The length of the CDR3 is 15 residues. Germline assignment: CDR1 LGHDT and CDR2 YNNKEL (reference sequence). V lost 4 bases to trimming and J lost 2 bases, with 14 bases between them. The DNA of the CDR3 is TGTGCCAGCAGCCCCCCGACAGTCGAACAAGAGACCCAGTACTTC. Protein product: CASSPPTVEQETQYF.

This clone was seen only once. The V and J genes are TRBV7-9 and TRBJ1-4, with 8 bases identical to TRBD1. Germline V gives CDR1 SEHNR, CDR2 FQNEAQ (reference sequence). This CDR3 has 13 residues. Trimming at V came to 7 bases and at J to 6 bases, leaving 4 bases not matched to a gene. The CDR3 nucleotides read TGTGCCAGCACCAGGGGGCGGGATGAAAAACTGTTTTTT. Translated: CASTRGRDEKLFF.

The rearrangement joins TRBV4-1 to TRBJ2-1, with TRBD2 matching 11 bases. CDR1 is MGHRA and CDR2 is YSYEKL in the germline V gene. The CDR3 contains 15 residues. V shed 8 bases and J 6 bases; nucleotides not matched to a gene: 9. CDR3 sequence reads: CASASGSGRANEQFF. Here the CDR3 DNA reads TGCGCCAGCGCCTCGGGTAGCGGGAGGGCCAATGAGCAGTTCTTC.

This clone appeared a single time. The CDR3 DNA sequence: TGTGCCAGCAGTTACAGGACAGGGGCCCGCGGCTACACCTTC. This encodes CASSYRTGARGYTF. The chain carries TRBV6-5 and TRBJ1-2, with 9 bases lining up with TRBD1. Germline loops: CDR1 MNHEY, CDR2 SVGAGI. CDR3 length: 14 residues. Trimming took 2 bases from V and 8 from J; bases not matched to a gene: 6.

This clone was detected only a few times. This CDR3 is CASSQHGGNEKLFF. The CDR3 bases are TGCGCCAGCAGCCAACACGGGGGTAATGAAAAACTGTTTTTT. J is TRBJ1-4 and V is TRBV4-1; a weak D match, TRBD1 (5 bases). V lost 2 bases and J lost 4, with 8 bases in between. From germline, CDR1 is MGHRA and CDR2 YSYEKL. The CDR3 is 14 residues long.

The chain employs TRBV6-5 and TRBJ1-5, with no clear D. CDR3 size: 15 residues. Trimming removed 6 bases at V and 0 bases at J, with 12 bases between. From germline, CDR1 is MNHEY and CDR2 SVGAGI. DNA of the CDR3: TGTGCCAGCAGACCAGACACCTATAGCAATCAGCCCCAGCATTTT. Encoded protein: CASRPDTYSNQPQHF.

J is TRBJ1-6 and V is TRBV27; D not resolved. Germline V lookup: CDR1 MNHEY, CDR2 SMNVEV (reference sequence). The V gene lost 1 base and the J gene lost 0 bases, with 7 bases spanning the gap. The CDR3 covers 16 residues. The CDR3 sequence is CASSLLGSSYNSPLHF. The DNA of the CDR3 is TGTGCCAGCAGTTTATTGGGGAGCTCCTATAATTCACCCCTCCACTTT.

The chain employs TRBV3-1 (or the pseudogene TRBV3-2) and TRBJ1-6, with D possibly being TRBD1 (5 bases). The germline V gene has CDR1 LGHDT and CDR2 YNNKEL (reference sequence). Trimming left V 3 bases short and J 8 bases short, with 5 bases between. This CDR3 region has 12 residues. CDR3 sequence reads: CASSHRDSPLHF. The DNA for the CDR3 is TGTGCCAGCAGCCACAGGGATTCACCCCTCCACTTT.

This chain connects TRBV6-6 to TRBJ2-7; D gene unclear. Germline V CDR1 and CDR2: MNHNY, SVGAGI (reference sequence). Trimming took 10 bases from V and 3 from J, leaving 19 bases between them. This CDR3 spans 14 amino acids. The CDR3 sequence is CATRGVAVVYEQYF. The CDR3 DNA reads TGTGCCACCAGAGGCGTAGCCGTCGTCTACGAGCAGTACTTC.

The genes are TRBV19 and TRBJ2-7; D remains unclear. Germline CDR1 reads LNHDA; CDR2 reads SQIVND (reference sequence). This CDR3 comprises 13 residues. Trimming took 3 bases from V and 2 from J, leaving 8 bases between them. CDR3 bases: TGTGCCAGTAGTATCGCCGAGACCTACGAGCAGTACTTC. Translation gives CASSIAETYEQYF.

The chain has TRBV7-9 and TRBJ1-3; D is unresolved. This CDR3 spans 12 amino acids. CDR1 and CDR2 (germline): SEHNR, FQNEAQ (reference sequence). V lost 3 bases, J lost 7 bases, and 7 bases lay in between. In nucleotides, the CDR3 is TGTGCCAGCAGCTTTGGGGAGAACACCATATATTTT. This codes for CASSFGENTIYF. Full variable domain (rest looked up from reference TRBV7-9 and TRBJ1-3): DTGVSQNPRHKITKRGQNVTFRCDPISEHNRLYWYRQTLGQGPEFLTYFQNEAQLEKSRLLSDRFSAERPKGSFSTLEIQRTEQGDSAMYLCASSFGENTIYFGEGSWLTVV.

The CDR3 loop is CASSRTRGYTNEKLFF. The CDR3 DNA is TGTGCCAGCAGCAGAACCCGGGGTTACACTAATGAAAAACTGTTTTTT. This rearrangement joins TRBV7-8 to TRBJ1-4; D is undetermined. Germline-derived CDR1 and CDR2 are SGHVS and FQNEAQ. V lost 5 bases to trimming and J lost 2 bases, with 15 bases between them. CDR3 size: 16 residues.

This clone was observed a single time. The chain links TRBV25-1 to TRBJ1-1; D unclear. V gave up 4 bases and J gave up 7 bases, with 10 bases separating them. CDR1 MGHDK and CDR2 SYGVNS come from the germline V gene. This CDR3 is built from 12 residues. The CDR3 loop is CASSGYLNEAFF. The CDR3 DNA reads TGTGCCAGCAGTGGGTACCTAAATGAAGCTTTCTTT.

The rearrangement joins TRBV19 to TRBJ1-1; 11 nucleotides agree with TRBD1. In germline, CDR1 is LNHDA, CDR2 SQIVND (reference sequence). V was clipped by 6 bases and J by 6 bases; unmatched bases: 9. The CDR3 is 15 amino acids. CDR3 bases: TGTGCCAGTAGCACTGGACAGGGGGCGGCCGCTGAAGCTTTCTTT. It specifies CASSTGQGAAAEAFF.

This clone has a single count. The CDR3 region has the DNA TGTGCCACCAGCCTGGGACTAGCGCCGCCCGGGGAGCTGTTTTTT. It specifies CATSLGLAPPGELFF. The rearrangement uses TRBV15 and TRBJ2-2; 10 bases are a match to TRBD2. The CDR3 consists of 15 residues. Germline V gene sequence: CDR1 LNHNV, CDR2 YYDKDF (reference sequence). Trimming took 5 bases from V and 6 from J; bases not matched to a gene: 6.

The chain links TRBV9 to TRBJ2-5, with a possible D match to TRBD2 (5 bases). In germline, CDR1 is SGDLS, CDR2 YYNGEE. Trimming shortened V by 0 bases and J by 2 bases, and 5 bases separated the two germline ends. This CDR3 region has 13 residues. The CDR3 DNA reads TGTGCCAGCAGCGTAGGACTACAAGAGACCCAGTACTTC. It is translated as CASSVGLQETQYF.